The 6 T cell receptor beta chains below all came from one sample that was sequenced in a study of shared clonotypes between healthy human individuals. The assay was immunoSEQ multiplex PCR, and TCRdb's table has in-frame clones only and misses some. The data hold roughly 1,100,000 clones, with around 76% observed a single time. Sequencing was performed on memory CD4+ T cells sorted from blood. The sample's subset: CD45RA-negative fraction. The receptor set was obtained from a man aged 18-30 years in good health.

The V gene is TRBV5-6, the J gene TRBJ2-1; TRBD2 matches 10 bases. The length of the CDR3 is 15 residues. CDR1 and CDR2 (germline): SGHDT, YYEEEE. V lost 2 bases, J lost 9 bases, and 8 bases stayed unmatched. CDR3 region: CASSFRPSSGGEQFF. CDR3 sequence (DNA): TGTGCCAGCAGCTTCCGACCCTCTAGCGGGGGTGAGCAGTTCTTC.

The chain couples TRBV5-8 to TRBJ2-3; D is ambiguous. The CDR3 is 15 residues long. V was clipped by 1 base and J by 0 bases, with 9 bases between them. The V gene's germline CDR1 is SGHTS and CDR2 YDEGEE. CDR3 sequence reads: CASSLRSSSTDTQYF. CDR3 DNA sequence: TGTGCCAGCAGCTTGCGGAGTTCTAGCACAGATACGCAGTATTTT.

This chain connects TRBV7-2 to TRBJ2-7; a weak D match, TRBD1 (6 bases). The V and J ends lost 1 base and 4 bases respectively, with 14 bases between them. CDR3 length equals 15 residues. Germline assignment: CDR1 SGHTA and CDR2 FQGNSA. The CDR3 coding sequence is TGTGCCAGCAGCTTAGATTCCGGGACAATATACGAGCAGTACTTC. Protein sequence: CASSLDSGTIYEQYF. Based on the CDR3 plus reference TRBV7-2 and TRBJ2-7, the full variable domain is GAGVSQSPSNKVTEKGKDVELRCDPISGHTALYWYRQSLGQGLEFLIYFQGNSAPDKSGLPSDRFSAERTGGSVSTLTIQRTQQEDSAVYLCASSLDSGTIYEQYFGPGTRLTVT.

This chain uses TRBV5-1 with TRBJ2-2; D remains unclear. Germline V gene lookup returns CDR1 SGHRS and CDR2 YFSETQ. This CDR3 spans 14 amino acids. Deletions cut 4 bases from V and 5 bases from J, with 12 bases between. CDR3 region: CASSHGQVTGELFF. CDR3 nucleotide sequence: TGCGCCAGCAGCCACGGTCAGGTGACCGGGGAGCTGTTTTTT.

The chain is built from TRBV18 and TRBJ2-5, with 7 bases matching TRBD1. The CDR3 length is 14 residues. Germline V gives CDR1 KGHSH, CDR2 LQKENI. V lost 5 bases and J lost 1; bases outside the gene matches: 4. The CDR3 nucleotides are TGTGCCAGCTCATCTCGACAGGGCCAAGAGACCCAGTACTTC. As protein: CASSSRQGQETQYF.

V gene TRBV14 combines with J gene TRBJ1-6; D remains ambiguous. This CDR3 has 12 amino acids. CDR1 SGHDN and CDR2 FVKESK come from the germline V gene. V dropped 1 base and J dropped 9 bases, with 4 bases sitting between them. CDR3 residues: CASSQGVSPLHF. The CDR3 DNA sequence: TGTGCCAGCAGCCAAGGTGTTTCACCCCTCCACTTT.